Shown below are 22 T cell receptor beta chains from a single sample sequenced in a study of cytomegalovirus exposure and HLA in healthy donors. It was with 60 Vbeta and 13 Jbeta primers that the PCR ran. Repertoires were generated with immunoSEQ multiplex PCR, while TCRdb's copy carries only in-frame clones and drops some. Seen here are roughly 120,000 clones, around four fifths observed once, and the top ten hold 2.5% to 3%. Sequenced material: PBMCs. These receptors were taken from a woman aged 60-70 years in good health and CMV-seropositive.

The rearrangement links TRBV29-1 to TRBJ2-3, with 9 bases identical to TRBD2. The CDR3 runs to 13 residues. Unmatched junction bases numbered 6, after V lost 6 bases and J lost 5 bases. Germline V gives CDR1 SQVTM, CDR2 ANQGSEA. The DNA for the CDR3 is TGCAGCGTATTAGCGGGAGTTCAAGATACGCAGTATTTT. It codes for CSVLAGVQDTQYF.

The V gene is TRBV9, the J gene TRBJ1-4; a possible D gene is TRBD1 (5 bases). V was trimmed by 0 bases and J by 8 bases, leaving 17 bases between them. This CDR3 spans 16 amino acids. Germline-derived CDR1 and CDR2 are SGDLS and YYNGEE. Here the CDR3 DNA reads TGTGCCAGCAGCGTAGCTACGGGGGTACGTAGAGAAAAACTGTTTTTT. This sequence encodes CASSVATGVRREKLFF. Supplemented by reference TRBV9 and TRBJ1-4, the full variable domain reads DSGVTQTPKHLITATGQRVTLRCSPRSGDLSVYWYQQSLDQGLQFLIQYYNGEERAKGNILERFSAQQFPDLHSELNLSSLELGDSALYFCASSVATGVRREKLFFGSGTQLSVL.

The DNA of the CDR3 is TGTGCCAGCAGTGAGTTCCTCGGGACTAGCGGGAGGTGGAATGAGCAGTTCTTC. Translation: CASSEFLGTSGRWNEQFF. The rearrangement links TRBV6-1 to TRBJ2-1; 15 positions agree with TRBD2. After removal of 3 bases from V and 7 bases from J, the junction contained 10 bases not matched to a gene. The germline V gene encodes CDR1 MNHNS and CDR2 SASEGT. The CDR3 length is 18 residues.

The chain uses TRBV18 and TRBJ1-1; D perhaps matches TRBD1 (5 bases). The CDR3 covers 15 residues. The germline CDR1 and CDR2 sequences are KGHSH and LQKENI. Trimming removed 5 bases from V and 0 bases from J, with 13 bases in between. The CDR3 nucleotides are TGTGCCAGCTCAGGACGTGGGGGGTTGAACACTGAAGCTTTCTTT. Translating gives CASSGRGGLNTEAFF.

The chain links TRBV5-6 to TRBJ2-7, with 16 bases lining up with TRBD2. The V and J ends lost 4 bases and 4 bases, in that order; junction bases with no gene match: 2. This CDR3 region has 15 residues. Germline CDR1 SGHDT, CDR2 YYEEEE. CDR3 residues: CASSRGLAGGYEQYF. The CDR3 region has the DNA TGTGCCAGCAGCCGGGGACTAGCGGGAGGGTACGAGCAGTACTTC. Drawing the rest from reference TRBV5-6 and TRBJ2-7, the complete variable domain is DAGVTQSPTHLIKTRGQQVTLRCSPKSGHDTVSWYQQALGQGPQFIFQYYEEEERQRGNFPDRFSGHQFPNYSSELNVNALLLGDSALYLCASSRGLAGGYEQYFGPGTRLTVT.

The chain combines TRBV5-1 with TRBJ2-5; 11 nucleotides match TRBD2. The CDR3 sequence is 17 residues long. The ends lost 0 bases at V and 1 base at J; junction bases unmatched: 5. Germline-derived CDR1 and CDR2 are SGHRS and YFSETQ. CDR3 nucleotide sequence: TGCGCCAGCAGCTTGGCCACGACTAGCGGGATCCAAGAGACCCAGTACTTC. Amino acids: CASSLATTSGIQETQYF.

The DNA of the CDR3 is TGTGCCAGCAGCCCTACCACTAGCGGGCCCTGGGATGAGCAGTTCTTC. Translated: CASSPTTSGPWDEQFF. The chain links TRBV5-4 to TRBJ2-1; 9 bases agree with TRBD2. Germline V CDR1 and CDR2: SGHNT, YYREEE (reference sequence). There are 16 residues in the CDR3. The J segment lost 8 bases and the V segment lost 4 bases, leaving 13 bases of the junction unmatched.

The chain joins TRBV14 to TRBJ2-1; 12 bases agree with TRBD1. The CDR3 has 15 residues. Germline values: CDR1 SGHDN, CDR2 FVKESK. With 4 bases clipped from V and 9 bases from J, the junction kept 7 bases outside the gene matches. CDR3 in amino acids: CASSLRGQGAREQFF. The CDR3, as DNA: TGTGCCAGCAGCCTTAGGGGACAGGGGGCTCGTGAGCAGTTCTTC.

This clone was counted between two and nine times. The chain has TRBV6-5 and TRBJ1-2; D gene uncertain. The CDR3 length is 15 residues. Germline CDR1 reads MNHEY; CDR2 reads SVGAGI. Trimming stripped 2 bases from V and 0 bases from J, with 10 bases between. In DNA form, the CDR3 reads TGTGCCAGCAGTTACACCTACACTACTAACTATGGCTACACCTTC. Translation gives CASSYTYTTNYGYTF.

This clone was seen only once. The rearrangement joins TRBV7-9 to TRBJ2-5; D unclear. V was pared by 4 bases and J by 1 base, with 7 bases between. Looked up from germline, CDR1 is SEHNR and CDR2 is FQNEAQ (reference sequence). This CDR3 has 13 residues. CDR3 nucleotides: TGTGCCAGCAGCTCCGCTAGCCAAGAGACCCAGTACTTC. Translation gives CASSSASQETQYF.

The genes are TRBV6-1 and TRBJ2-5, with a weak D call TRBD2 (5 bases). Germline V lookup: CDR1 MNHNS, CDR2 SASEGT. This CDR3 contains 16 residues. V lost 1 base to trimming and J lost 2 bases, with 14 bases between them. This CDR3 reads CASSEGRTGEQETQYF. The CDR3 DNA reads TGTGCCAGCAGTGAAGGGCGGACTGGGGAACAAGAGACCCAGTACTTC.

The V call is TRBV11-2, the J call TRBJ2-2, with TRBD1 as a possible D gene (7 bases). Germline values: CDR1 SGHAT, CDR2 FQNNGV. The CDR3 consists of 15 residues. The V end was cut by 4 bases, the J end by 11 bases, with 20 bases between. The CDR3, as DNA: TGTGCCAGCAGCTCCTCCGGGACAGCGCGGGACGAGCTGTTTTTT. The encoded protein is CASSSSGTARDELFF.

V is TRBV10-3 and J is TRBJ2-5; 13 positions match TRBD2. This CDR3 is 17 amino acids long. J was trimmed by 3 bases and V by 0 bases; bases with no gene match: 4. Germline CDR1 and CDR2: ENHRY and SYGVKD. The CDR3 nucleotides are TGTGCCATCAGTGAGTCGCCAGGGACTAGCGGGAAAGAGACCCAGTACTTC. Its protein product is CAISESPGTSGKETQYF.

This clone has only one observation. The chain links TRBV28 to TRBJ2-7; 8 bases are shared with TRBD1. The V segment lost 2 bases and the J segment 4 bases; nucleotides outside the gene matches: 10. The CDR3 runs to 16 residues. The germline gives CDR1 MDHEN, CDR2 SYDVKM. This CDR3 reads CASSLIAQGAGYEQYF. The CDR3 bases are TGTGCCAGCAGTTTAATCGCTCAGGGGGCGGGATACGAGCAGTACTTC. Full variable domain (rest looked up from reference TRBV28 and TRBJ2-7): DVKVTQSSRYLVKRTGEKVFLECVQDMDHENMFWYRQDPGLGLRLIYFSYDVKMKEKGDIPEGYSVSREKKERFSLILESASTNQTSMYLCASSLIAQGAGYEQYFGPGTRLTVT.

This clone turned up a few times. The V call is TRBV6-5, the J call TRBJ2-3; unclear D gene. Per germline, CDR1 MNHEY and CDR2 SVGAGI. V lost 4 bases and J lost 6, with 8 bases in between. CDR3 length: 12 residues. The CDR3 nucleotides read TGTGCCAGCAGTTCCCTACAGGATACGCAGTATTTT. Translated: CASSSLQDTQYF.

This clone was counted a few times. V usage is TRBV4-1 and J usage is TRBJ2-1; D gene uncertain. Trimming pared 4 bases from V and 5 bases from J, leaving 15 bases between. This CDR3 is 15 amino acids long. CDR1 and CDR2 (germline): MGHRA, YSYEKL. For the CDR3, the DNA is TGCGCCAGCAGCCTAACGGGTCTGAACAACAATGAGCAGTTCTTC. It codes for CASSLTGLNNNEQFF.

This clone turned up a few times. In DNA form, the CDR3 reads TGTGCCAGCAGCCCCGAGGTGCAAGCTTTCTTT. As protein: CASSPEVQAFF. This rearrangement joins TRBV7-9 to TRBJ1-1; D not resolved. Germline V gene lookup returns CDR1 SEHNR and CDR2 FQNEAQ (reference sequence). CDR3 length: 11 residues. V was pared by 5 bases and J by 9 bases, with 10 bases between.

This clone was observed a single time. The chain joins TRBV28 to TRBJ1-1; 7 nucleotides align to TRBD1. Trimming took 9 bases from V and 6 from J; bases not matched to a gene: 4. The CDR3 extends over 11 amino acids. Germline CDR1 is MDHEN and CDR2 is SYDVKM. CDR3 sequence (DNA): TGTGCCAGTCACAGGGGAGCTGAAGCTTTCTTT. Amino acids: CASHRGAEAFF.

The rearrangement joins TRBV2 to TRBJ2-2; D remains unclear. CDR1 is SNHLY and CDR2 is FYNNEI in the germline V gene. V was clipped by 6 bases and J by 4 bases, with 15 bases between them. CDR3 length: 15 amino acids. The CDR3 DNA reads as TGTGCCAGCAGATTCGGGTCGATGAGCACCGGGGAGCTGTTTTTT. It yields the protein CASRFGSMSTGELFF.

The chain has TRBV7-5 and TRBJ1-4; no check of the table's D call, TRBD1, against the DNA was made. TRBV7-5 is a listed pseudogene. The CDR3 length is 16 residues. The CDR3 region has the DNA TGTGCCAGAAGCTTAGCAATCTCCAGGGGGAATGAAAAACTGTTTTTT. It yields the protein CARSLAISRGNEKLFF.

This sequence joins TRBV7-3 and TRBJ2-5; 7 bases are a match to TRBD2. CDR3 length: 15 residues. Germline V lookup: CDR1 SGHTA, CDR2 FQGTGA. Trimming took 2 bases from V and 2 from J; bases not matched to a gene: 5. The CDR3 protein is CASSLGLAVQETQYF. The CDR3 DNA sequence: TGTGCCAGCAGCTTAGGGCTAGCGGTTCAAGAGACCCAGTACTTC. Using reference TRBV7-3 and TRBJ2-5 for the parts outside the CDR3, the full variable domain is GAGVSQTPSNKVTEKGKYVELRCDPISGHTALYWYRQSLGQGPEFLIYFQGTGAADDSGLPNDRFFAVRPEGSVSTLKIQRTERGDSAVYLCASSLGLAVQETQYFGPGTRLLVL.

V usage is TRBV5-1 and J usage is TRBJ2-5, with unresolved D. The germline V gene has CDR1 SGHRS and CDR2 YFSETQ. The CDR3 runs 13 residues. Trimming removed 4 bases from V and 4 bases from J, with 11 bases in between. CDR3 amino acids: CASSSSPGETQYF. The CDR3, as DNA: TGCGCCAGCAGCAGTAGCCCGGGAGAGACCCAGTACTTC. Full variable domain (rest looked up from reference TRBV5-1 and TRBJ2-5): KAGVTQTPRYLIKTRGQQVTLSCSPISGHRSVSWYQQTPGQGLQFLFEYFSETQRNKGNFPGRFSGRQFSNSRSEMNVSTLELGDSALYLCASSSSPGETQYFGPGTRLLVL.